This passage covers 18 T cell receptor beta chains from one sample sequenced in a study of blood T cell repertoires in COVID-19. Data came from immunoSEQ multiplex PCR; TCRdb stores just in-frame clones and leaves some out. The sample has roughly 100,000 clones, roughly 86% seen once. Sample: peripheral blood. The receptors were sampled from a human donor in a cohort sampled during active COVID-19.

The rearrangement joins TRBV4-3 to TRBJ2-5; 14 bases match TRBD2. Germline loops: CDR1 LGHNA, CDR2 YSLEER. The CDR3 totals 16 residues. Unmatched junction bases numbered 5, after V lost 1 base and J lost 7 bases. The CDR3 DNA is TGCGCCAGCAGCCAAGGCGGGACTAGCGGGAGCGGGACCCAGTACTTC. Protein sequence: CASSQGGTSGSGTQYF.

This chain connects TRBV5-1 to TRBJ1-2, with a possible D match to TRBD1 (6 bases). V lost 4 bases and J lost 4, with 14 bases in between. Germline V gene sequence: CDR1 SGHRS, CDR2 YFSETQ. The CDR3 contains 14 residues. The CDR3 region is CASSPEGGGYGYTF. The CDR3 DNA is TGCGCCAGCAGCCCGGAGGGGGGGGGCTATGGCTACACCTTC.

V gene TRBV6-6 combines with J gene TRBJ2-7; possibly TRBD2 for D (5 bases). Trimming stripped 7 bases from V and 2 bases from J, with 18 bases between. The length of the CDR3 is 15 residues. Per germline, CDR1 MNHNY and CDR2 SVGAGI (reference sequence). CDR3 coding DNA: TGTGCCAGCACCTCTAGAGGGTCTGGGGCCTACGAGCAGTACTTC. Encoded protein: CASTSRGSGAYEQYF.

The chain combines TRBV27 with TRBJ1-1; unclear D gene. The CDR3 is 12 amino acids. V lost 5 bases and J 0 bases, leaving 4 bases between the germline ends. Germline CDR1 and CDR2: MNHEY and SMNVEV (reference sequence). CDR3 sequence (DNA): TGTGCCAGCAGTACTATGAACACTGAAGCTTTCTTT. Translating gives CASSTMNTEAFF.

The V gene is TRBV5-1, the J gene TRBJ1-1, with 8 bases lining up with TRBD1. Germline V lookup: CDR1 SGHRS, CDR2 YFSETQ. Germline trimming cut 3 bases from V and 1 base from J; bases unmatched to any gene: 2. The CDR3 loop spans 14 amino acids. The CDR3 DNA follows: TGCGCCAGCAGCTCTGGACAGGGGAACACTGAAGCTTTCTTT. Amino acids: CASSSGQGNTEAFF.

The genes are TRBV7-9 and TRBJ2-2; the match to TRBD2 covers 11 bases. Germline CDR1 SEHNR, CDR2 FQNEAQ (reference sequence). This CDR3 spans 15 amino acids. V dropped 5 bases and J dropped 7; count of bases not matched to a gene: 6. The CDR3 is CASSPLGLADGELFF. The CDR3 DNA sequence: TGTGCCAGCAGCCCCCTGGGACTAGCGGACGGGGAGCTGTTTTTT.

The chain is built from TRBV30 and TRBJ2-1; 12 bases map to TRBD2. The V segment lost 4 bases and the J segment 10 bases; nucleotides outside the gene matches: 8. Germline values: CDR1 GTSNPN, CDR2 SVGIG (reference sequence). The CDR3 totals 14 residues. CDR3 region: CAWTPGLAGWEQFF. In DNA, the CDR3 is TGTGCCTGGACCCCGGGACTAGCGGGTTGGGAGCAGTTCTTC.

For the CDR3, the DNA is TGTGCCACCAGTGATTTTGGGCAGGTTGCAGATACGCAGTATTTT. Protein sequence: CATSDFGQVADTQYF. V usage is TRBV24-1 and J usage is TRBJ2-3; D remains ambiguous. The CDR3 spans 15 residues. V lost 1 base and J lost 4, with 11 bases in between. Germline loops: CDR1 KGHDR, CDR2 SFDVKD.

This clone was recorded a few times. This chain connects TRBV19 to TRBJ1-5, with 11 bases lining up with TRBD1. Germline V lookup: CDR1 LNHDA, CDR2 SQIVND (reference sequence). This CDR3 region has 15 residues. V was clipped by 5 bases and J by 3 bases; unmatched bases: 3. As DNA, the CDR3 is TGTGCCAGTAGTCTGGGACAGGGGGTCAATCAGCCCCAGCATTTT. This codes for CASSLGQGVNQPQHF.

The CDR3 region has the DNA TGCGCCAGCAGCTTGAGACAGGGTCACACAGATACGCAGTATTTT. This codes for CASSLRQGHTDTQYF. The chain joins TRBV5-1 to TRBJ2-3; 7 bases are shared with TRBD1. Germline V lookup: CDR1 SGHRS, CDR2 YFSETQ. The CDR3 totals 15 residues. J gave up 2 bases and V 1 base, and 4 bases lay outside the gene matches.

The rearrangement links TRBV29-1 to TRBJ1-4; 7 bases are a match to TRBD1. CDR3 length: 13 amino acids. CDR1 SQVTM and CDR2 ANQGSEA come from the germline V gene. Losses at the gene ends were 7 bases for V and 5 bases for J; bases not matched to a gene: 7. CDR3 protein: CSARTGDNEKLFF. In nucleotides, the CDR3 is TGCAGCGCTCGGACAGGAGACAATGAAAAACTGTTTTTT. The full variable domain, completed using reference TRBV29-1 and TRBJ1-4, is SAVISQKPSRDICQRGTSLTIQCQVDSQVTMMFWYRQQPGQSLTLIATANQGSEATYESGFVIDKFPISRPNLTFSTLTVSNMSPEDSSIYLCSARTGDNEKLFFGSGTQLSVL.

The gene calls are TRBV19 and TRBJ2-2; a weak D match, TRBD1 (6 bases). V lost 5 bases and J lost 2, with 12 bases in between. Germline V CDR1 and CDR2: LNHDA, SQIVND (reference sequence). The CDR3 runs to 15 residues. CDR3 nucleotides: TGTGCCAGTAGTGCTTTGGACAGTAACACCGGGGAGCTGTTTTTT. This sequence encodes CASSALDSNTGELFF.

The V and J genes are TRBV6-5 and TRBJ2-1; 7 positions agree with TRBD2. Germline CDR1 is MNHEY and CDR2 is SVGAGI. With V trimmed by 8 bases and J by 3 bases, 4 bases remained unmatched. The CDR3 sequence is 13 residues long. In nucleotides, the CDR3 is TGTGCCAGCGGGAGGGCCTTCTACAATGAGCAGTTCTTC. This translates into CASGRAFYNEQFF.

The chain employs TRBV7-2 and TRBJ2-7, with D possibly matching TRBD2 (5 bases). Germline V gene data show CDR1 as SGHTA and CDR2 as FQGNSA. The CDR3 runs 14 residues. V was clipped by 0 bases and J by 3 bases, with 9 bases between them. In DNA, the CDR3 is TGTGCCAGCAGCTTAGCGCCGGGATTCTACGAGCAGTACTTC. This translates into CASSLAPGFYEQYF.

The chain couples TRBV2 to TRBJ2-3; D gene uncertain. Trimming took 3 bases from V and 4 from J, leaving 11 bases between them. Germline loops: CDR1 SNHLY, CDR2 FYNNEI. CDR3 length: 14 residues. The CDR3 sequence: CASSDLSRADTQYF. CDR3 DNA: TGTGCCAGCAGTGATCTGTCAAGAGCAGATACGCAGTATTTT.

This clone was seen just once. This chain connects TRBV28 to TRBJ1-6, with TRBD1 matching over 11 bases. V lost 6 bases and J lost 3; bases outside the gene matches: 7. Germline values: CDR1 MDHEN, CDR2 SYDVKM. This CDR3 has 17 residues. The CDR3 sequence is CASRWTGGLVYNSPLHF. CDR3 bases: TGTGCCAGCAGGTGGACAGGGGGCCTAGTCTATAATTCACCCCTCCACTTT.

V usage is TRBV3-1 (or the pseudogene TRBV3-2) and J usage is TRBJ1-2, with D maybe TRBD1 (6 bases). Per germline, CDR1 LGHDT and CDR2 YNNKEL (reference sequence). V gave up 1 base and J gave up 4 bases, with 13 bases separating them. There are 15 residues in the CDR3. The CDR3 DNA reads TGTGCCAGCAGCCAAGTGGCCGGGGGGGCCTATGGCTACACCTTC. Its protein is CASSQVAGGAYGYTF.

The chain combines TRBV28 with TRBJ1-5; TRBD1 matches 10 bases. V was clipped by 8 bases and J by 7 bases; unmatched bases: 11. Germline V gene sequence: CDR1 MDHEN, CDR2 SYDVKM. There are 15 residues in the CDR3. CDR3 nucleotides: TGTGCCAGCCGAGCCGGGACAGGGGTTTACCAGCCCCAGCATTTT. Its translation is CASRAGTGVYQPQHF.